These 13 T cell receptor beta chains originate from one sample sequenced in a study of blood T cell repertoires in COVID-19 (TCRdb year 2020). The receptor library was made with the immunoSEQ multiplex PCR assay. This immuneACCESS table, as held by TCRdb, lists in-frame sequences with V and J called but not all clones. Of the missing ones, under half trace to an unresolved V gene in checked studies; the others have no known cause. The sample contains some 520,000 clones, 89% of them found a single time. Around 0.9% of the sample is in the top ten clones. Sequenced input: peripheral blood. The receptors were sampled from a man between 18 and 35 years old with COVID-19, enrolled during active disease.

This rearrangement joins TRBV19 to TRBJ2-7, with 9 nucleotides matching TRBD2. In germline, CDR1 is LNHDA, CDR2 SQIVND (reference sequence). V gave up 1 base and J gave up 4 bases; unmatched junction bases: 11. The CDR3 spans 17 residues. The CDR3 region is CASSIGPGGGATYEQYF. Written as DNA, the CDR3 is TGTGCCAGTAGTATAGGGCCAGGCGGGGGGGCAACGTACGAGCAGTACTTC.

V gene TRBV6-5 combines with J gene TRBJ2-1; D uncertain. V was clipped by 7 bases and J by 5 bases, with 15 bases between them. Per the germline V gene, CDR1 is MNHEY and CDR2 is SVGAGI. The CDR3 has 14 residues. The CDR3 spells CASKVGLDHNEQFF. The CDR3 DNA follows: TGTGCCAGCAAAGTTGGCCTAGACCACAATGAGCAGTTCTTC.

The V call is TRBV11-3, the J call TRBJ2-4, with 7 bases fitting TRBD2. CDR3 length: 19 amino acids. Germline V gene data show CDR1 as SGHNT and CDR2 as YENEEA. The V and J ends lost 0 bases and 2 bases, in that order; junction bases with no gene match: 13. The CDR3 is CASSLDTVSSGTSKNIQYF. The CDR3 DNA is TGTGCCAGCAGCTTAGATACGGTCTCTAGCGGAACTTCCAAAAACATTCAGTACTTC.

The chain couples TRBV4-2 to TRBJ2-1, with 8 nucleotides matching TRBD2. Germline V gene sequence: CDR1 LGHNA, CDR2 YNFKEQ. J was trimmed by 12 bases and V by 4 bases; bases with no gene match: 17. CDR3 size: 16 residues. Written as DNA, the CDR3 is TGTGCCAGCAGCCGCGATATTGGACGGGAGGGCTCATTGCAGTTCTTC. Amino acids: CASSRDIGREGSLQFF.

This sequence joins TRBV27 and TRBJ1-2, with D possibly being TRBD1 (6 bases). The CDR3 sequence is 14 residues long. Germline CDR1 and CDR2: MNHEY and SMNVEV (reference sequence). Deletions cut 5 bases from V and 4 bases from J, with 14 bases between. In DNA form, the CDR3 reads TGTGCCAGCAGTCCATCCCAGGGGACCTATGGCTACACCTTC. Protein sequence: CASSPSQGTYGYTF.

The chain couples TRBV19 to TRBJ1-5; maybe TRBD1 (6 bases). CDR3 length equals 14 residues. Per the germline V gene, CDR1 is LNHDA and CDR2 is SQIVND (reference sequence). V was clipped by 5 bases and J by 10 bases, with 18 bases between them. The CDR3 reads CASSGGGGPTPQHF. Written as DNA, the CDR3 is TGTGCCAGTAGTGGCGGGGGGGGCCCTACTCCCCAGCATTTT.

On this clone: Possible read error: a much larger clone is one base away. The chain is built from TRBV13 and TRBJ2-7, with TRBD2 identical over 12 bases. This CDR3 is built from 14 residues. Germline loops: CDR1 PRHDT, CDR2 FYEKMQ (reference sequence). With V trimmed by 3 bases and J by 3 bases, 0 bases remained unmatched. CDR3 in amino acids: CASSLTSGSYEQYF. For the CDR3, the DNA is TGTGCCAGCAGCTTGACTAGCGGGAGCTACGAGCAGTACTTC.

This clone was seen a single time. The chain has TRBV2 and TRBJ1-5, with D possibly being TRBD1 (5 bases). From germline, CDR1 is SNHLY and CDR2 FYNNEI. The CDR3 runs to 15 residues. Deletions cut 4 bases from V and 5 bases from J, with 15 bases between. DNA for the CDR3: TGTGCCAGCAGTGTCGGCCAGGGAGGGGATCAGCCCCAGCATTTT. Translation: CASSVGQGGDQPQHF.

CDR3 in DNA: TGTGCCAGCAGCTCAACTACTAGCGGGGACTTCTACGAGCAGTACTTC. Protein product: CASSSTTSGDFYEQYF. This chain uses TRBV7-9 with TRBJ2-7, with 10 positions matching TRBD2. Looked up from germline, CDR1 is SEHNR and CDR2 is FQNEAQ (reference sequence). V was pared by 4 bases and J by 3 bases, with 9 bases of the junction left unmatched. The CDR3 runs 16 residues.

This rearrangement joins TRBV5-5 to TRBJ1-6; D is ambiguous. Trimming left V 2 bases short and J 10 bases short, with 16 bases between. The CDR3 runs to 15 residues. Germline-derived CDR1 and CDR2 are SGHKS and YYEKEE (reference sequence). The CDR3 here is CASSLIPGVQSPLHF. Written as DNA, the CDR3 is TGTGCCAGCAGCTTAATTCCCGGGGTTCAATCACCCCTCCACTTT.

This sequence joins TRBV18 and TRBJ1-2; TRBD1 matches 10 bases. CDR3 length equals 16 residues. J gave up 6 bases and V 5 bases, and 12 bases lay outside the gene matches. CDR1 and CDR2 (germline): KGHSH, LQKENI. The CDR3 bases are TGTGCCAGCTCAGCTCAACACCTAGGGACAGGGGATGGCTACACCTTC. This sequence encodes CASSAQHLGTGDGYTF.

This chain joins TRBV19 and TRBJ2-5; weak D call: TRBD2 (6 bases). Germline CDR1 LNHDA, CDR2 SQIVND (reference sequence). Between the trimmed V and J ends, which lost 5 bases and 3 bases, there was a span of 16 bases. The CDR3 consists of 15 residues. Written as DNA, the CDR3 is TGTGCCAGTAGTGTACTAACTAGCAGGGAAGAGACCCAGTACTTC. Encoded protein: CASSVLTSREETQYF.

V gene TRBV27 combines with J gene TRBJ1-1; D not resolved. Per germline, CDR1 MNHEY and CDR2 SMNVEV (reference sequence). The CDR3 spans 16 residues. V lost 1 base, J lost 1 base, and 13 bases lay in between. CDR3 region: CASSLWRAGRNTEAFF. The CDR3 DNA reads TGTGCCAGCAGTTTATGGCGGGCCGGAAGGAACACTGAAGCTTTCTTT.